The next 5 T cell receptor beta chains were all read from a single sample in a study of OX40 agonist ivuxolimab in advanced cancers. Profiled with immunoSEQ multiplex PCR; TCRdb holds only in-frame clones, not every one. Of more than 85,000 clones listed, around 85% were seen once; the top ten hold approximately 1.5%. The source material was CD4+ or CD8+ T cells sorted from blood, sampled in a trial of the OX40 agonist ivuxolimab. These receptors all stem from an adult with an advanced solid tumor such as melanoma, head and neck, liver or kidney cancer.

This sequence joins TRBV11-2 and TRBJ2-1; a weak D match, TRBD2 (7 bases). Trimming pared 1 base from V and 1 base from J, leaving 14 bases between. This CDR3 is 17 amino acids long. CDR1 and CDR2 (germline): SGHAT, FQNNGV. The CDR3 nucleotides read TGTGCCAGCAGCTTAGTTTCGGGGGGCGGGTCCTACAATGAGCAGTTCTTC. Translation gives CASSLVSGGGSYNEQFF.

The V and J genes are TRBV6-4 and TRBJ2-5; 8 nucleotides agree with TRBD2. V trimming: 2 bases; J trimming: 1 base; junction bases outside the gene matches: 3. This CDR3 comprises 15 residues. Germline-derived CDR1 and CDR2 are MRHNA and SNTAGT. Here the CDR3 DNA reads TGTGCCAGCAGTGACGTGGCGGGGGGCCAAGAGACCCAGTACTTC. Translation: CASSDVAGGQETQYF.

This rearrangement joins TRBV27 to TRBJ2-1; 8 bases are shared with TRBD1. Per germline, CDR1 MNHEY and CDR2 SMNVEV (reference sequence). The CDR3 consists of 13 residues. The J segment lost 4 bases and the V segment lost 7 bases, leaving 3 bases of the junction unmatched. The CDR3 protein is CASTRTGYNEQFF. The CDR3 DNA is TGTGCCAGCACTCGGACAGGGTACAATGAGCAGTTCTTC.

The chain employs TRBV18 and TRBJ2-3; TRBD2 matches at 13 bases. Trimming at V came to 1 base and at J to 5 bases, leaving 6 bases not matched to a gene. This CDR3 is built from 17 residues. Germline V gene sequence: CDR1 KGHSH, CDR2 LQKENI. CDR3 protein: CASSPRTSGSGKDTQYF. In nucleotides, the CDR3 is TGTGCCAGCTCACCACGGACTAGCGGGAGCGGTAAAGATACGCAGTATTTT.

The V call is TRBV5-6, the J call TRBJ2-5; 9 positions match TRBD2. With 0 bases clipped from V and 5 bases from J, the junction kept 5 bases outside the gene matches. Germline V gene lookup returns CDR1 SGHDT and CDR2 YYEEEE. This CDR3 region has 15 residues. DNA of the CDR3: TGTGCCAGCAGCTTGGGCGGGAGGGCCAGGGAGACCCAGTACTTC. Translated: CASSLGGRARETQYF.